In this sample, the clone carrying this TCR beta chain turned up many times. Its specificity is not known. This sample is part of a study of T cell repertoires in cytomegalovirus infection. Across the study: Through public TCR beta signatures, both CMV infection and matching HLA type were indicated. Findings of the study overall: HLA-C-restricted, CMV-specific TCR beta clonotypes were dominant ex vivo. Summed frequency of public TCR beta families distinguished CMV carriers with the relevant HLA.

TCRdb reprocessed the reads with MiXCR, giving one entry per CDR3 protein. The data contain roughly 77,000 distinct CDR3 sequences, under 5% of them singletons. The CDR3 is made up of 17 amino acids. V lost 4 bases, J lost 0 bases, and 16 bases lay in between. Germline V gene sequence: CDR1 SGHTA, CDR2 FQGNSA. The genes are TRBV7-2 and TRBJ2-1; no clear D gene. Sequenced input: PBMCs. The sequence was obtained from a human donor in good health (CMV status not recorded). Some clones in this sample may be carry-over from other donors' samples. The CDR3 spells CASSSSWPTISYNEQFF. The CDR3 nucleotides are TGTGCCAGCAGCTCCTCCTGGCCTACGATCTCCTACAATGAGCAGTTCTTC.